The rows below give T cell receptor beta chains drawn from one sample of a study of blood T cell repertoires in COVID-19. Some clones are missing from TCRdb's copy, which holds only in-frame ones; the method was immunoSEQ multiplex PCR. Among 150,000 to 200,000 clones, approximately 87% were seen once, and the ten largest hold over 9.5%. Sequences were obtained from peripheral blood. The receptors here all came from a woman aged 60-70 years with COVID-19, enrolled during active disease. CDR3s include the opening cysteine and the closing phenylalanine or tryptophan.

V: TRBV19
J: TRBJ2-7
CDR3: CASSRYLAGSSYEQYF

V: TRBV20-1
J: TRBJ2-5
CDR3: CSASTGGLSRETQYF

V: TRBV5-1
J: TRBJ1-4
CDR3: CASSSGQVGEKLFF

V: TRBV4-1
J: TRBJ2-7
CDR3: CASSQVNSGRAGQYF

V: TRBV6-5
J: TRBJ1-5
CDR3: CASSLTQGSQPQHF

V: TRBV7-9
J: TRBJ1-4
CDR3: CASSLVSRINEKLFF

V: TRBV10-3
J: TRBJ2-7
CDR3: CAISGGRTSGITYEQYF

V: TRBV7-9
J: TRBJ2-2
CDR3: CASSVARGNTGELFF

V: TRBV4-1
J: TRBJ2-7
CDR3: CASSPLAGGLLTYEQYF

V: TRBV24-1
J: TRBJ1-5
CDR3: CATSDHSNQPQHF

V: TRBV5-6
J: TRBJ2-7
CDR3: CASSLAGRVFYEQYF

V: TRBV27
J: TRBJ1-5
CDR3: CASKLAASNQPQHF

V: TRBV9
J: TRBJ2-1
CDR3: CASSAKTRVYEQFF

V: TRBV5-1
J: TRBJ1-6
CDR3: CASRPPGTYNSPLHF

V: TRBV30
J: TRBJ1-5
CDR3: CAWREGLGSQPQHF

V: TRBV2
J: TRBJ2-7
CDR3: CASRTEPNSYEQYF

V: TRBV5-4
J: TRBJ1-2
CDR3: CASSAPTGGSGYGYTF

V: TRBV9
J: TRBJ2-6
CDR3: CASSDRGQGGANVLTF

V: TRBV18
J: TRBJ1-4
CDR3: CASSPVATATNEKLFF

V: TRBV20-1
J: TRBJ2-7
CDR3: CSASIGAYEQYF

V: TRBV7-2
J: TRBJ2-1
CDR3: CASSSSSGLYNEQFF

V: TRBV5-6
J: TRBJ2-7
CDR3: CASSRLVNEQYF

V: TRBV6-2/TRBV6-3
J: TRBJ2-7
CDR3: CASSGRLAYEQYF

V: TRBV30
J: TRBJ2-1
CDR3: CAWWVGTTHNEQFF

V: TRBV7-9
J: TRBJ2-3
CDR3: CASSRLAERTDTQYF

V: TRBV6-5
J: TRBJ1-3
CDR3: CATRERTVGNTIYF

V: TRBV19
J: TRBJ2-7
CDR3: CASNAGQGSSEQYF

V: TRBV7-2
J: TRBJ1-3
CDR3: CASSLAWSGQGNTIYF

V: TRBV6-4
J: TRBJ1-6
CDR3: CASSAVKQAILVDSPLHF

V: TRBV3-1/TRBV3-2
J: TRBJ1-4
CDR3: CASSLGGIREKLFF

V: TRBV9
J: TRBJ2-3
CDR3: CASSVGGTDTQYF

V: TRBV27
J: TRBJ2-2
CDR3: CASSPRVAVNTGELFF

V: TRBV5-1
J: TRBJ2-3
CDR3: CASSLGGRTDTQYF

V: TRBV7-9
J: TRBJ1-5
CDR3: CASSLQGEHQPQHF

V: TRBV27
J: TRBJ2-7
CDR3: CASSFRASQGAYYEQYF

V: TRBV7-8
J: TRBJ1-4
CDR3: CASSLWTGTGEKLFF

V: TRBV7-9
J: TRBJ1-1
CDR3: CASDAGYSTEAFF

V: TRBV11-3
J: TRBJ1-1
CDR3: CASSLGIGQGGTEAFF

V: TRBV29-1
J: TRBJ1-2
CDR3: CSVDVTGTRYTF

V: TRBV30
J: TRBJ1-1
CDR3: CAWIEVDAAFF

V: TRBV13
J: TRBJ1-4
CDR3: CASSPGTNEKLFF

V: TRBV7-9
J: TRBJ1-4
CDR3: CASSLLEKLFF

V: TRBV15
J: TRBJ2-7
CDR3: CATSRAQYGIYYEQYF

V: TRBV9
J: TRBJ1-2
CDR3: CASSVALSGYTF

V: TRBV28
J: TRBJ1-5
CDR3: CASSPSWGEGNQPQHF

V: TRBV24-1
J: TRBJ1-5
CDR3: CATSDLTGNQPQHF

V: TRBV7-2
J: TRBJ1-3
CDR3: CASSPQTGRSGNTIYF

V: TRBV27
J: TRBJ1-6
CDR3: CASRTRQGDNSPLHF

V: TRBV28
J: TRBJ2-7
CDR3: CASNGDSYEQYF

V: TRBV18
J: TRBJ1-2
CDR3: CASSPPGRAQGYTF

V: TRBV5-1
J: TRBJ1-1
CDR3: CASSFPGQVTNTEAFF

V: TRBV18
J: TRBJ2-3
CDR3: CASSPGGDTQYF

V: TRBV9
J: TRBJ2-2
CDR3: CASSTPRGSGLGETGELFF

V: TRBV7-2
J: TRBJ1-1
CDR3: CASSYQGRRGIEAFF

V: TRBV24-1
J: TRBJ2-7
CDR3: CATSDLGRRSSYEQYF